Listed below are T cell receptor beta chains from one sample, sequenced in a study of T cell responses to AZD1222 COVID-19 vaccine. Measured with immunoSEQ multiplex PCR; TCRdb has only the in-frame clones, and not every one. The sample has approximately 150,000 clones, more than 85% seen once. This material consisted of peripheral blood, taken on day 0 of AZD1222 vaccination. The receptors stem from an adult in good health. CDR3s include the opening cysteine and the closing phenylalanine or tryptophan. The D gene is left open where the match is weak. Where a row states a size, it is once, few, many or the class of an expanded clone; other rows omit it.

.	.	TRBV5-4	TRBJ2-7	TGTGCCAGCAGCTTGGAGGGGGCGCGGGACTACGAGCAGTACTTC	CASSLEGARDYEQYF
.	.	TRBV6-5	TRBJ1-5	TGTGCCAGCAGTTTTTCTGAAAATAGCAATCAGCCCCAGCATTTT	CASSFSENSNQPQHF
.	.	TRBV20-1	TRBJ1-4	TGCAGTGCTAGTCTACAGGGAAAAGAGGAAAAACTGTTTTTT	CSASLQGKEEKLFF
.	.	TRBV19	TRBJ2-5	TGTGCCAGTAGTCCCGACAGGCCACCAGGGGAGACCCAGTACTTC	CASSPDRPPGETQYF
.	.	TRBV27	TRBJ1-2	TGTGCCAGCAGTCCTGAGACTACGGGGCTCTATGGCTACACCTTC	CASSPETTGLYGYTF
.	few	TRBV27	TRBJ1-1	TGTGCCAGCAGTTTATCGAGGTCTAGGGGCACTGAAGCTTTCTTT	CASSLSRSRGTEAFF
.	.	TRBV6-5	TRBJ1-5	TGTGCCAGCACCCCGGACCGTAATCAGCCCCAGCATTTT	CASTPDRNQPQHF
TRBD1	.	TRBV5-6	TRBJ1-2	TGTGCCAGCAGCCGGGACAGAAATGGCTACACCTTC	CASSRDRNGYTF
.	.	TRBV19	TRBJ1-2	TGTGCCAGTAGTCCAGGGGTGTATGGCTACACCTTC	CASSPGVYGYTF
.	.	TRBV28	TRBJ2-4	TGTGCCAGCAGTCCTTCCCACGCAGTGCAAAACATTCAGTACTTC	CASSPSHAVQNIQYF
.	.	TRBV10-3	TRBJ1-5	TGTGCCATCAGTGGCCGTGAGGGGAGCAATCAGCCCCAGCATTTT	CAISGREGSNQPQHF
.	.	TRBV4-3	TRBJ2-3	TGCGCCAGCAGCCAAGAACCTACCCCCTTCACAGATACGCAGTATTTT	CASSQEPTPFTDTQYF
.	once	TRBV11-3	TRBJ2-1	TGTGCCAGCCGAGGGATAACATACAATGAGCAGTTCTTC	CASRGITYNEQFF
.	.	TRBV11-2	TRBJ2-5	TGTGCCAGCAGCGAGGGACGTCGGACTCAAGAGACCCAGTACTTC	CASSEGRRTQETQYF
.	once	TRBV6-1	TRBJ2-7	TGTGCCAGCAGTGAAAGGACCTACGAGCAGTACTTC	CASSERTYEQYF
.	.	TRBV9	TRBJ2-5	TGTGCCAGCAGCCTCACAGGGGGGGCAGAGACCCAGTACTTC	CASSLTGGAETQYF
.	once	TRBV5-1	TRBJ1-1	TGCGCCAGCAGGTTAGGCGGGGGTACTGAAGCTTTCTTT	CASRLGGGTEAFF
.	.	TRBV20-1	TRBJ2-7	TGCAGTGCTAGAACTAGCTACGAGCAGTACTTC	CSARTSYEQYF
TRBD2	.	TRBV3-1/TRBV3-2	TRBJ2-3	TGTGCCAGCAGCCAGTATACCAAGACTAGCGGGAGGTGCGGCACAGATACGCAGTATTTT	CASSQYTKTSGRCGTDTQYF
TRBD1	.	TRBV18	TRBJ1-2	TGTGCCACCCAACTGGGGACAGGGGGCGACTATGGCTACACCTTC	CATQLGTGGDYGYTF
.	.	TRBV15	TRBJ2-7	TGTGCCACCAGCAGAGAGAGGGGACGCAATAACTACGAGCAGTACTTC	CATSRERGRNNYEQYF
TRBD1	.	TRBV28	TRBJ1-1	TGTGCCAGCAGTCCTCCGACAGGGTTCTTGTTTGCTTTCTTT	CASSPPTGFLFAFF
.	once	TRBV4-1	TRBJ1-1	TGCGCCAGCAGCCAAGATGGTCAAGAAGCTTTCTTT	CASSQDGQEAFF
TRBD1	.	TRBV15	TRBJ2-2	TGTGCCACCGGGACAAATCGAAACCAACAGGGGAGCACCGGGGAGCTGTTTTTT	CATGTNRNQQGSTGELFF
TRBD2	.	TRBV28	TRBJ2-5	TGTGCCAGCCGATCTTACCGGGGACTAGCGGGAGGGGAAGAGACCCAGTACTTC	CASRSYRGLAGGEETQYF